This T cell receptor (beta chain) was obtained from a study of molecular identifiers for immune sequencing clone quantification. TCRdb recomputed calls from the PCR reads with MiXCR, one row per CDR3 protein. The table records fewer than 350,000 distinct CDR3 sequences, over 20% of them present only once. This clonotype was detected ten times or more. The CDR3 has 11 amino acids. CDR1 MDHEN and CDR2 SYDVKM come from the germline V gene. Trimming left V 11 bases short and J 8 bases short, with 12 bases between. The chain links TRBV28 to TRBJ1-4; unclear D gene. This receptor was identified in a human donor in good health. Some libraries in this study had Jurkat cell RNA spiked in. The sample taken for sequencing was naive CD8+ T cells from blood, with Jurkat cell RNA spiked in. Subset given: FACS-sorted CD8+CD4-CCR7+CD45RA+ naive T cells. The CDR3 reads CAVRREEKLFF. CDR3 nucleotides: TGTGCCGTACGGCGGGAGGAAAAACTGTTTTTT. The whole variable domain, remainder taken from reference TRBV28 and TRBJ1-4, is DVKVTQSSRYLVKRTGEKVFLECVQDMDHENMFWYRQDPGLGLRLIYFSYDVKMKEKGDIPEGYSVSREKKERFSLILESASTNQTSMYLCAVRREEKLFFGSGTQLSVL.